The 6 T cell receptor beta chains reported below all come from one sample, sequenced in a study of identical twins. A single record per CDR3 protein comes from TCRdb applying MiXCR to the 5' RACE reads. The top ten clones hold 8.5% to 10% of a sample with around 340,000 distinct CDR3 sequences, 8.5% to 10% of them seen once. Source material: naive T cells sorted from blood. The receptors derive from a woman aged 50 to 60 in good health.

The rearrangement joins TRBV29-1 to TRBJ1-1, with D possibly TRBD1 on 5 matching bases. The CDR3 spans 10 residues. With 6 bases removed from V and 8 bases from J, the gap between germline ends came to 10 bases. Per germline, CDR1 SQVTM and CDR2 ANQGSEA. The CDR3 DNA reads TGCAGCGTGGAAACAGGAGAAGCTTTCTTT. It specifies CSVETGEAFF.

The V and J genes are TRBV13 and TRBJ2-5, with 12 bases fitting TRBD2. The V segment lost 6 bases and the J segment 5 bases; nucleotides outside the gene matches: 10. This CDR3 comprises 16 residues. Germline V gene sequence: CDR1 PRHDT, CDR2 FYEKMQ (reference sequence). CDR3 nucleotides: TGTGCCAGCAGTACTCTAGCGGGAGGGCCTCCCGAGACCCAGTACTTC. The encoded protein is CASSTLAGGPPETQYF.

The chain links TRBV18 to TRBJ2-3; TRBD2 matches 7 bases. CDR3 size: 15 residues. After removal of 6 bases from V and 2 bases from J, the junction contained 8 bases not matched to a gene. CDR1 is KGHSH and CDR2 is LQKENI in the germline V gene. The CDR3 DNA sequence: TGTGCCAGCTCCCTCGGTCTAGCGGTCACAGATACGCAGTATTTT. Translation: CASSLGLAVTDTQYF.

This clonotype was seen repeatedly, ten times or more. This rearrangement joins TRBV5-1 to TRBJ2-5; D gene ambiguous. The CDR3 sequence is 13 residues long. Trimming removed 4 bases at V and 0 bases at J, with 7 bases between. CDR1 SGHRS and CDR2 YFSETQ come from the germline V gene. For the CDR3, the DNA is TGCGCCAGCAGCGATCTGTACCAAGAGACCCAGTACTTC. Protein: CASSDLYQETQYF.

This clonotype was counted at least ten times. V gene TRBV15 combines with J gene TRBJ1-2; no definite D call. V was shortened by 0 bases and J by 2 bases, with 16 bases between the two germline ends. The CDR3 covers 17 residues. Germline loops: CDR1 LNHNV, CDR2 YYDKDF (reference sequence). The DNA of the CDR3 is TGTGCCACCAGCAGAGATGGGTTTGGGCAGAGCAACTATGGCTACACCTTC. Its translation: CATSRDGFGQSNYGYTF.

This chain connects TRBV5-1 to TRBJ2-7, with D perhaps matching TRBD2 (5 bases). The CDR3 is 15 residues long. Germline-derived CDR1 and CDR2 are SGHRS and YFSETQ. Trimming left V 6 bases short and J 2 bases short, with 18 bases between. The CDR3 DNA reads as TGCGCCAGCACCCGGACTCCGATGACACCCTACGAGCAGTACTTC. Protein sequence: CASTRTPMTPYEQYF.